The rows below give T cell receptor beta chains drawn from one sample of a study of human T cells and chemical hapten exposure. TCRdb reanalysed the RACE reads using MiXCR and keeps one entry per CDR3 protein. Of roughly 72,000 distinct CDR3 sequences in the sample, around 10% are singletons; the top ten hold about 1.4%. The source was whole blood, collected in connection with sensitization to the hapten diphenylcyclopropenone (DPC). Receptor source: a woman between 50 and 59 years old with alopecia areata. Some clones in this sample may be carry-over from other donors' samples. Both conserved end residues are part of each CDR3. A D gene is named only where the DNA matches it firmly. Only part of the rows carry a size: once, few, many, or a class if the clone is expanded.

.	TRBJ1-6	TRBV6-6	.	TGTGCCAGCAGTTACGGGCAGGGGAATAATTCACCCCTCCACTTT	CASSYGQGNNSPLHF
.	TRBJ2-2	TRBV20-1	few	TGCAGTGCTAGAGCCTGGGGGTACGCCGGGGAGCTGTTTTTT	CSARAWGYAGELFF
.	TRBJ2-3	TRBV5-5	.	TGTGCCAGCAGCTTCTTTACCTTTAGCACAGATACGCAGTATTTT	CASSFFTFSTDTQYF
.	TRBJ2-2	TRBV19	.	TGTGCCAGTAGTACAACTTATCCGAACACCGGGGAGCTGTTTTTT	CASSTTYPNTGELFF
.	TRBJ2-1	TRBV4-1	many	TGCGCCAGCAGCCAAGATGGGTCAGGGAACAATGAGCAGTTCTTC	CASSQDGSGNNEQFF
.	TRBJ2-6	TRBV29-1	.	TGCAGCGTTTACACTGGGGCCAACGTCCTGACTTTC	CSVYTGANVLTF
TRBD2	TRBJ2-3	TRBV20-1	few	TGCAGTGCGGCCCGGACTAGCGGCGTTTCTTATACGCAGTATTTT	CSAARTSGVSYTQYF
TRBD1	TRBJ2-7	TRBV5-1	few	TGCGCCAGCAGCTCGCGACAGGGGGCCGGGGAGCAGTACTTC	CASSSRQGAGEQYF
.	TRBJ2-3	TRBV1	many	TGCACCAGCAGGAACCGGCCTCCCCTGGGCACAGATACGCAGTATTTT	CTSRNRPPLGTDTQYF
.	TRBJ1-1	TRBV11-2	many	TGTGCCAGCAGCTTAGCCGGGACATCGAACACTGAAGCTTTCTTT	CASSLAGTSNTEAFF
.	TRBJ2-4	TRBV21-1	few	TGTGCCAGCAGCACAGGGGAAACCCTTAAAAACATTCAGTACTTC	CASSTGETLKNIQYF
.	TRBJ2-1	TRBV20-1	.	TGCAGTGCTTCGTTAGGTCCCAATGAGCAGTTCTTC	CSASLGPNEQFF
.	TRBJ2-1	TRBV20-1	many	TGCAGTGCTCGCCGAGCGGCCTCTGCGGAGCAGTTCTTC	CSARRAASAEQFF
.	TRBJ2-5	TRBV6-5	.	TGTGCCAGCAGTGTCAGGGATAGAGAGACCCAGTACTTC	CASSVRDRETQYF
.	TRBJ1-5	TRBV14	.	TGTGCCAGCAGCCAGGGTTTTCAGCCCCAGCATTTT	CASSQGFQPQHF
TRBD2	TRBJ2-1	TRBV7-2	.	TGTGCCAGCAGCTTAGGATGGGGACTAGCGGAAACTAATGAGCAGTTCTTC	CASSLGWGLAETNEQFF
TRBD1	TRBJ1-1	TRBV12-3/TRBV12-4	many	TGTGCCAGCAGTTTTTTACAGGGGTTTGAAGCTTTCTTT	CASSFLQGFEAFF
.	TRBJ2-5	TRBV12-3/TRBV12-4	few	TGTGCCAGCGGCTGGGAGGGGGTGCTCCAAGAGACCCAGTACTTC	CASGWEGVLQETQYF
TRBD2	TRBJ2-3	TRBV20-1	few	TGCAGTGCTAGATCCATGGGACTAGCGAAAGATACGCAGTATTTT	CSARSMGLAKDTQYF
.	TRBJ2-1	TRBV11-2	.	TGTGCCAGCAGCCCCCCAGCTAGCGTGAATGAGCAGTTCTTC	CASSPPASVNEQFF
TRBD2	TRBJ2-7	TRBV27	few	TGTGCCAGCAGGCGGGAGGGCCGAGGAGAGCAGTACTTC	CASRREGRGEQYF
.	TRBJ1-2	TRBV27	.	TGTGCCAGCAGTTTATCGTACAGCCAGTATGGCTACACCTTC	CASSLSYSQYGYTF
.	TRBJ2-7	TRBV12-3/TRBV12-4	few	TGTGCCAGCCGCGGATCTTCCTACGAGCAGTACTTC	CASRGSSYEQYF